A single sample gave rise to the 31 T cell receptor beta chains below, sequenced in a study of preoperative IRX-2 immunotherapy in early breast cancer (dated by TCRdb to between 2018 and 2021). Library preparation employed the immunoSEQ multiplex PCR assay. In TCRdb, the immuneACCESS table is reduced to in-frame sequences with V and J assigned. These tables do not hold every clone; where another copy was compared, an unresolved V gene accounts for under half, and the others remain unexplained. The sample table lists 95,000 to 100,000 clones, roughly 85% of them with a count of one. Roughly 2% of the sample comes from the top ten. This specimen's treatment or condition label, per the study, means: preoperative locoregional IRX-2 cytokine immunotherapy. Sequences were derived from tumor tissue, sampled after IRX-2 immunotherapy. The source is a human donor with breast cancer.

V is TRBV7-6 and J is TRBJ2-5, with TRBD1 identical over 7 bases. CDR1 is SGHVS and CDR2 is FNYEAQ in the germline V gene. The V and J ends lost 5 bases and 1 base, in that order; junction bases with no gene match: 7. The CDR3 has 15 amino acids. The CDR3 sequence is CASSIPRDSQETQYF. CDR3 nucleotide sequence: TGTGCCAGCAGCATACCTCGGGACAGCCAAGAGACCCAGTACTTC.

This chain links TRBV5-1 with TRBJ2-1; 8 nucleotides agree with TRBD2. The V and J ends lost 2 bases and 3 bases, in that order; junction bases with no gene match: 7. The CDR3 sequence is 16 residues long. The germline V gene encodes CDR1 SGHRS and CDR2 YFSETQ. CDR3 DNA: TGCGCCAGCAGCTTCGGCCCGGGACTAGACTACAATGAGCAGTTCTTC. Protein: CASSFGPGLDYNEQFF.

CDR3 coding DNA: TGTGCCAGCAGCCACCCTGGACTAGCGGGCCAGGAGGAGCAGTTCTTC. Its protein is CASSHPGLAGQEEQFF. V usage is TRBV7-1 and J usage is TRBJ2-1; 11 positions agree with TRBD2. TRBV7-1 is identified as an open reading frame with a role that is uncertain. This CDR3 has 16 amino acids. V shed 5 bases, J shed 10 bases, and the junction held 13 bases outside the gene matches.

The chain links TRBV7-6 to TRBJ1-1; D gene ambiguous. Germline V gene lookup returns CDR1 SGHVS and CDR2 FNYEAQ. V was shortened by 1 base and J by 1 base, with 10 bases between the two germline ends. The CDR3 length is 15 residues. This CDR3 reads CASSLVQKSNTEAFF. The CDR3 DNA reads TGTGCCAGCAGCTTAGTCCAGAAATCGAACACTGAAGCTTTCTTT.

This chain uses TRBV6-7 with TRBJ2-7; weak D call: TRBD2 (5 bases). TRBV6-7 is assigned to the ORF class and has an uncertain function. Trimming pared 7 bases from V and 3 bases from J, leaving 19 bases between. This CDR3 is built from 15 residues. CDR3 amino acids: CASTKGSGALYEQYF. CDR3 DNA sequence: TGTGCCAGCACCAAAGGGAGCGGAGCACTCTACGAGCAGTACTTC.

V is TRBV6-7 and J is TRBJ1-4; D perhaps matches TRBD1 (6 bases). TRBV6-7 is noted as an ORF with a role that remains uncertain. Trimming took 5 bases from V and 16 from J, leaving 14 bases between them. CDR3 length: 11 amino acids. The CDR3 loop is CASSGVQGGFF. DNA of the CDR3: TGTGCCAGCAGTGGGGTACAGGGAGGGTTTTTT.

The chain links TRBV18 to TRBJ2-7; TRBD1 matches at 7 bases. J was trimmed by 2 bases and V by 2 bases; bases with no gene match: 3. The CDR3 spans 14 residues. The germline V gene encodes CDR1 KGHSH and CDR2 LQKENI. The CDR3 nucleotides read TGTGCCAGCTCACCAGACAGGGTTACCTACGAGCAGTACTTC. Its protein product is CASSPDRVTYEQYF.

The J gene is TRBJ2-2, the V gene TRBV6-8, with 10 bases fitting TRBD2. V lost 5 bases, J lost 7 bases, and 4 bases stayed unmatched. Germline CDR1 MNHGY, CDR2 SAAAGT. The CDR3 is 14 amino acids. CDR3 loop: CASSLRTSGGELFF. The CDR3 bases are TGTGCCAGCAGTCTGCGGACTAGCGGCGGGGAGCTGTTTTTT.

V is TRBV5-1 and J is TRBJ1-4; tentative D call: TRBD1 (6 bases). Trimming left V 3 bases short and J 2 bases short, with 14 bases between. Germline CDR1 is SGHRS and CDR2 is YFSETQ. The length of the CDR3 is 16 residues. CDR3 loop: CASSYGGLTTNEKLFF. CDR3 sequence (DNA): TGCGCCAGCAGCTACGGGGGCCTTACTACTAATGAAAAACTGTTTTTT.

V gene TRBV18 combines with J gene TRBJ2-1; D is perhaps TRBD2 (6 bases). The V gene's germline CDR1 is KGHSH and CDR2 LQKENI. The CDR3 covers 15 residues. Trimming shortened V by 2 bases and J by 3 bases, and 11 bases separated the two germline ends. CDR3 sequence: CASSPGAGSYNEQFF. CDR3 nucleotides: TGTGCCAGCTCACCAGGGGCGGGGAGCTACAATGAGCAGTTCTTC.

The gene calls are TRBV18 and TRBJ1-1; 8 nucleotides match TRBD1. J was trimmed by 5 bases and V by 6 bases; bases with no gene match: 8. Germline values: CDR1 KGHSH, CDR2 LQKENI. The CDR3 covers 14 residues. The CDR3 region is CASSHTGGETEAFF. The CDR3 DNA is TGTGCCAGCTCCCACACAGGGGGAGAGACTGAAGCTTTCTTT.

CDR3: CASSRGSSGTYEQYF. The CDR3 coding sequence is TGCGCCAGCAGCAGGGGGTCTAGCGGTACCTACGAGCAGTACTTC. The chain joins TRBV5-1 to TRBJ2-7; tentatively, D is TRBD2 (7 bases). Trimming left V 4 bases short and J 2 bases short, with 16 bases between. The CDR3 has 15 residues. Germline V gives CDR1 SGHRS, CDR2 YFSETQ.

The chain carries TRBV28 and TRBJ1-2, with a tentative D call TRBD1 (6 bases). The CDR3 loop spans 16 amino acids. Germline CDR1 MDHEN, CDR2 SYDVKM. Trimming cost V 3 bases and J 5 bases, with 19 bases left between them. The CDR3 protein is CASSLSRAGAEYGYTF. CDR3 DNA: TGTGCCAGCAGTTTGTCCCGCGCGGGGGCGGAATATGGCTACACCTTC.

This clone appeared once. The chain recombines TRBV29-1 with TRBJ1-4, with a weak D call TRBD1 (5 bases). Trimming pared 7 bases from V and 7 bases from J, leaving 16 bases between. Looked up from germline, CDR1 is SQVTM and CDR2 is ANQGSEA. The CDR3 covers 13 residues. CDR3 sequence (DNA): TGCAGCGCCACTCTGGGGGGTGGTGAAAAACTGTTTTTT. Its translation: CSATLGGGEKLFF.

The chain combines TRBV18 with TRBJ1-4; D is ambiguous. Per the germline V gene, CDR1 is KGHSH and CDR2 is LQKENI. The ends were cut back, 3 bases at V and 3 bases at J, with 11 bases in the middle. The CDR3 length is 15 residues. The CDR3 coding sequence is TGTGCCAGCTCACCTCGGAATGCGGCTAATGAAAAACTGTTTTTT. Its protein is CASSPRNAANEKLFF.

The V gene is TRBV28, the J gene TRBJ1-5; TRBD1 matches 8 bases. The CDR3 contains 15 residues. From germline, CDR1 is MDHEN and CDR2 SYDVKM. The trim removed 7 bases at V and 3 bases at J, leaving 8 bases unmatched. CDR3 sequence reads: CASTLMDRDNQPQHF. The CDR3 DNA follows: TGTGCCAGCACTCTCATGGACAGGGACAATCAGCCCCAGCATTTT.

J is TRBJ1-1 and V is TRBV13; D is unclear. The germline V gene has CDR1 PRHDT and CDR2 FYEKMQ (reference sequence). Trimming pared 5 bases from V and 0 bases from J, leaving 13 bases between. The CDR3 is 15 residues long. The CDR3 reads CASSPAHRMNTEAFF. The CDR3 nucleotides are TGTGCCAGCAGCCCCGCTCACAGAATGAACACTGAAGCTTTCTTT.

By share, this clone counts as medium-sized. The rearrangement links TRBV6-8 to TRBJ1-5; 9 nucleotides match TRBD1. Germline values: CDR1 MNHGY, CDR2 SAAAGT. Losses at the gene ends were 6 bases for V and 5 bases for J; bases not matched to a gene: 2. The CDR3 loop spans 13 amino acids. The CDR3, as DNA: TGTGCCAGCAGCGGGACAGGGTATCAGCCCCAGCATTTT. Residues: CASSGTGYQPQHF.

This sequence joins TRBV6-8 and TRBJ2-7, with 10 bases fitting TRBD1. V dropped 8 bases and J dropped 1; count of bases not matched to a gene: 8. This CDR3 is 15 amino acids long. Germline V CDR1 and CDR2: MNHGY, SAAAGT. CDR3 region: CASQRRDRGSYEQYF. The CDR3 bases are TGTGCCAGCCAGAGACGGGACAGGGGTTCCTACGAGCAGTACTTC.

The chain's CDR3 is CASSLGTVNYGYTF. CDR3 nucleotide sequence: TGTGCCAGCAGCTTAGGTACTGTCAACTATGGCTACACCTTC. The V call is TRBV7-1, the J call TRBJ1-2; D is unclear. Being an ORF, TRBV7-1 has a function that is uncertain. Trimming took 4 bases from V and 2 from J, leaving 11 bases between them. CDR3 length equals 14 residues.

The chain uses TRBV11-3 and TRBJ2-6, with 7 bases fitting TRBD2. The trim removed 5 bases at V and 4 bases at J, leaving 5 bases unmatched. Germline V gene lookup returns CDR1 SGHNT and CDR2 YENEEA. The CDR3 length is 15 residues. CDR3 in DNA: TGTGCCAGCAGCGACCGGGAGGCCGGGGCCAACGTCCTGACTTTC. Translation gives CASSDREAGANVLTF.

The rearrangement joins TRBV6-8 to TRBJ2-3, with D maybe TRBD1 (5 bases). CDR1 is MNHGY, CDR2 SAAAGT, per germline. V was pared by 5 bases and J by 3 bases, with 15 bases between. The length of the CDR3 is 15 residues. CDR3 DNA: TGTGCCAGCAGTGGGGCCCCCGACGAAACAGATACGCAGTATTTT. It encodes CASSGAPDETDTQYF.

The V call is TRBV1, the J call TRBJ1-1. TRBV1 is shown as a pseudogene. The CDR3 is made up of 15 amino acids. DNA for the CDR3: TGCGCCAGCAGCCAGCTTAGGCCGGGGAACACTGAAGCTTTCTTT. This sequence encodes CASSQLRPGNTEAFF.

The chain has TRBV7-2 and TRBJ1-3, with 9 bases identical to TRBD1. The junction had 5 bases not matched to a gene; V was cut back by 5 bases and J by 0 bases. CDR3 length: 16 residues. Germline V gives CDR1 SGHTA, CDR2 FQGNSA. CDR3 loop: CASSVGGQGSGNTIYF. The CDR3 nucleotides are TGTGCCAGCAGCGTGGGGGGACAGGGCTCTGGAAACACCATATATTTT.

The chain recombines TRBV5-1 with TRBJ2-2; 8 nucleotides align to TRBD1. Germline V CDR1 and CDR2: SGHRS, YFSETQ. This CDR3 has 16 amino acids. The V gene end was trimmed by 2 bases and the J gene end by 0 bases; junction bases not matched to a gene: 3. The CDR3 reads CASSFRTGTNTGELFF. CDR3 DNA sequence: TGCGCCAGCAGCTTCAGGACAGGGACGAACACCGGGGAGCTGTTTTTT. The whole variable domain, filled in from reference TRBV5-1 and TRBJ2-2, reads KAGVTQTPRYLIKTRGQQVTLSCSPISGHRSVSWYQQTPGQGLQFLFEYFSETQRNKGNFPGRFSGRQFSNSRSEMNVSTLELGDSALYLCASSFRTGTNTGELFFGEGSRLTVL.

This clone was detected once. This chain connects TRBV28 to TRBJ1-4, with D uncertain. The CDR3 totals 15 residues. Germline V gene lookup returns CDR1 MDHEN and CDR2 SYDVKM. V was clipped by 3 bases and J by 3 bases, with 11 bases between them. The CDR3 nucleotides read TGTGCCAGCAGTTTGTCAGGACTTGCTAATGAAAAACTGTTTTTT. Its protein is CASSLSGLANEKLFF. Complete variable domain (other parts from reference TRBV28 and TRBJ1-4): DVKVTQSSRYLVKRTGEKVFLECVQDMDHENMFWYRQDPGLGLRLIYFSYDVKMKEKGDIPEGYSVSREKKERFSLILESASTNQTSMYLCASSLSGLANEKLFFGSGTQLSVL.

V gene TRBV6-7 combines with J gene TRBJ1-2; D is unclear. TRBV6-7 is treated as an ORF (open reading frame) with a function not yet certain. The germline V and J ends were trimmed by 4 bases and 7 bases, with 13 bases remaining between them. This CDR3 has 13 residues. CDR3 DNA sequence: TGTGCCAGCAGTTGGGGTAGCCTCGGTGGCTACACCTTC. Protein sequence: CASSWGSLGGYTF.

The chain recombines TRBV7-5 with TRBJ2-5; TRBD2 is the table's D call, not checked against the DNA. TRBV7-5 is given as a pseudogene. CDR3 size: 16 residues. CDR3 sequence reads: CASSLEAGTRQETQYF. CDR3 coding DNA: TGTGCCAGCAGCCTCGAAGCCGGGACTAGACAAGAGACCCAGTACTTC.

Remarks on this clone: A junction end diverges from the germline sequence, so it may reflect a read error. The chain is built from TRBV29-1 and TRBJ2-7, with 9 bases that match TRBD2. CDR1 SQVTM and CDR2 ANQGSEA come from the germline V gene. The CDR3 length is 13 residues. CDR3 region: CSIEAGGSYEQYF. The CDR3 DNA reads as TGCAGCATTGAAGCGGGAGGATCCTACGAGCAGTACTTC.

V gene TRBV19 combines with J gene TRBJ2-7, with 7 positions matching TRBD1. The CDR3 is 14 residues long. Trimming at V came to 2 bases and at J to 2 bases, leaving 3 bases not matched to a gene. CDR1 LNHDA and CDR2 SQIVND come from the germline V gene (reference sequence). CDR3 nucleotide sequence: TGTGCCAGTAGTATAAACAGGGGACCCTACGAGCAGTACTTC. Translated, it gives CASSINRGPYEQYF. Full variable domain (rest looked up from reference TRBV19 and TRBJ2-7): DGGITQSPKYLFRKEGQNVTLSCEQNLNHDAMYWYRQDPGQGLRLIYYSQIVNDFQKGDIAEGYSVSREKKESFPLTVTSAQKNPTAFYLCASSINRGPYEQYFGPGTRLTVT.

The genes are TRBV6-1 and TRBJ2-3; weak D call: TRBD2 (7 bases). Germline CDR1 and CDR2: MNHNS and SASEGT. The CDR3 has 15 residues. Trimming stripped 1 base from V and 4 bases from J, with 12 bases between. In DNA form, the CDR3 reads TGTGCCAGCAGTGAAGTTGAGGGGGGGCCAGATACGCAGTATTTT. It is translated as CASSEVEGGPDTQYF.